The rows below give T cell receptor beta chains drawn from one sample of a study of TIL therapy for anti-PD-1-resistant metastatic lung cancer. Sequenced by immunoSEQ multiplex PCR; TCRdb stores in-frame clones only, minus some. The sample includes about 7,500 clones, roughly 80% seen only once; the top ten take 7%. Here the sequenced sample was tumor tissue, taken at baseline. Source of these receptors: a person between 25 and 80 years old with non-small cell lung cancer. CDR3s leave out the opening cysteine and the closing phenylalanine or tryptophan.

j_gene	v_gene	CDR3aa
TRBJ2-4	TRBV4-1	ASSPSILAKNIQY
TRBJ2-1	TRBV5-1	ASSLSNGGIYNEQF
TRBJ1-2	TRBV30	AWSATGLGFLYYGYT
TRBJ1-5	TRBV7-2	ASSQQGLSGQPQH
TRBJ2-1	TRBV28	ASSSRPGPKIPNEQF
TRBJ2-1	TRBV30	AWSYGIGLTEQF
TRBJ2-5	TRBV9	ASSVGGALNLAEPYQETQY
TRBJ2-5	TRBV2	ASSWGARETQY
TRBJ2-3	TRBV7-9	ASSFLGGADTQY
TRBJ2-5	TRBV7-2	ASSPAGGRVGAHQETQY
TRBJ1-5	TRBV5-5	ASSGPGLNQPQH
TRBJ1-3	TRBV2	ASTADGNTIY
TRBJ2-5	TRBV20-1	SARAGVKGD
TRBJ2-2	TRBV19	ASGTGTTNTGELF
TRBJ2-1	TRBV19	ASSKNTVSSYNEQF
TRBJ2-4	TRBV14	ASSQDLAHKNIQY
TRBJ2-3	TRBV29-1	SVGLRLAGGLDTQY
TRBJ2-1	TRBV2	ASSPDSNSYNEQF
TRBJ1-5	TRBV7-2	ASSLMVDQPQH
TRBJ1-2	TRBV21-1	ARPLYGYT
TRBJ1-2	TRBV19	ASSIITRGGDGYT
TRBJ2-1	TRBV6-5	ASRGLAGASNEQF
TRBJ1-4	TRBV6-6	ASSLSNEKLF
TRBJ2-7	TRBV28	ASSPALGEQY
TRBJ2-7	TRBV30	AWSGIEQY
TRBJ2-7	TRBV7-2	ASSLVRGSEQY
TRBJ2-5	TRBV7-6	ASSLRLAGANQETQY
TRBJ2-1	TRBV6-4	ASSRTGDYNEQF
TRBJ1-2	TRBV20-1	SASGGGYT
TRBJ2-1	TRBV7-9	ASSLGIAGPANYNEQF
TRBJ2-1	TRBV10-3	AISAGQGSYNEQF
TRBJ2-2	TRBV5-1	ASSFERTGELF
TRBJ2-7	TRBV6-1	ASHEQGYEQY
TRBJ1-5	TRBV19	ASSIVAGTNQPQH
TRBJ1-1	TRBV6-1	ASRRKNTEAF
TRBJ2-3	TRBV6-5	ASSLGRSQRSDTQY
TRBJ2-3	TRBV10-3	AISSTSGGDTQY
TRBJ2-1	TRBV4-2	ASSPRTSGESYNEQF
TRBJ2-5	TRBV15	ATSRDRWQGRETQY
TRBJ2-3	TRBV5-1	ASSLGGTVLGDTQY
TRBJ2-7	TRBV4-3	ASSQWTGAYEQY
TRBJ1-4	TRBV7-9	ASRVHGLGEKLF
TRBJ2-7	TRBV28	ASSSLAGGSYEQY
TRBJ1-2	TRBV5-8	ASRKRDRTAFLGYT
TRBJ2-1	TRBV4-3	ASSQPGTGVPAEQF
TRBJ1-2	TRBV28	ASSRYLNYGYT
TRBJ2-1	TRBV29-1	SVDQAGLYNEQF
TRBJ2-5	TRBV5-1	ASRGTDQETQY
TRBJ2-3	TRBV6-1	ASGLAGGSTDTQY
TRBJ2-6	TRBV4-3	ASSQDHTAGANVLT
TRBJ1-3	TRBV19	ASIGPGNTIY
TRBJ1-1	TRBV6-5	ASSSTLPNTEAF
TRBJ1-2	TRBV7-9	ASSLVGARGYT
TRBJ1-4	TRBV9	ASSEGPVKNEKLF
TRBJ2-3	TRBV20-1	SAKAANTQY